This T cell receptor (beta chain) was identified in a study of blood T cell repertoires in COVID-19. Study summary: The analysed material was cDNA or gDNA that came from T cells, B-cell-depleted T cells, or PBMCs.

Only in-frame clones appear in the TCRdb table, and some are missing; sequencing was by immunoSEQ multiplex PCR. The sample shows some 110,000 clones, around four fifths of them seen only once. V lost 3 bases and J lost 3; bases outside the gene matches: 2. This CDR3 contains 14 residues. In germline, CDR1 is KGHSH, CDR2 LQKENI. J is TRBJ1-1 and V is TRBV18, with 9 bases that match TRBD1. The clonotype originates from a man aged 30 to 45 with acute or convalescent COVID-19. Material: peripheral blood. The CDR3 coding sequence is TGTGCCAGCTCACCCGGACAGGGGCACACTGAAGCTTTCTTT. Its protein product is CASSPGQGHTEAFF.